These 5 T cell receptor beta chains share one sample of origin, sequenced in a study of cytotoxic CD8 clonotypes in ibrutinib-treated CLL. Method: immunoSEQ multiplex PCR; TCRdb's copy keeps in-frame clones and lacks some. The table includes 29,000 or so clones, more than 65% detected once. Sequenced here: PBMCs, sampled after 24 months of ibrutinib treatment. The receptor set was obtained from a human donor with chronic lymphocytic leukemia.

This clone has more than one count but fewer than ten. The chain is built from TRBV29-1 and TRBJ2-7; weak D call: TRBD2 (6 bases). Germline V CDR1 and CDR2: SQVTM, ANQGSEA. V was clipped by 8 bases and J by 1 base, with 15 bases between them. This CDR3 has 13 residues. CDR3 region: CSYVGGTSYEQYF. The CDR3, as DNA: TGCAGCTACGTAGGCGGGACGTCCTACGAGCAGTACTTC.

V gene TRBV4-3 combines with J gene TRBJ1-1, with 11 nucleotides matching TRBD1. Germline lookup yields CDR1 LGHNA and CDR2 YSLEER. CDR3 length: 15 residues. V lost 8 bases, J lost 5 bases, and 10 bases stayed unmatched. This CDR3 is CASGLGTGGDTEAFF. CDR3 sequence (DNA): TGCGCCAGCGGTCTAGGGACAGGGGGGGATACTGAAGCTTTCTTT.

This chain connects TRBV5-1 to TRBJ2-4, with 7 bases matching TRBD1. The ends lost 4 bases at V and 9 bases at J; junction bases unmatched: 16. CDR3 length: 16 residues. Looked up from germline, CDR1 is SGHRS and CDR2 is YFSETQ. This chain's CDR3 is CASSKELTGSQGIQYF. The CDR3 bases are TGCGCCAGCAGCAAGGAATTGACAGGGAGCCAGGGCATTCAGTACTTC.

The V gene is TRBV28, the J gene TRBJ2-3; TRBD1 is a possible D gene (6 bases). The CDR3 has 16 residues. V was trimmed by 6 bases and J by 3 bases, leaving 19 bases between them. CDR1 and CDR2 (germline): MDHEN, SYDVKM. CDR3 amino acids: CASSPGWGQGTDTQYF. In nucleotides, the CDR3 is TGTGCCAGCAGCCCCGGGTGGGGCCAGGGGACAGATACGCAGTATTTT.

The chain carries TRBV7-2 and TRBJ2-1, with 7 bases that match TRBD2. Germline V lookup: CDR1 SGHTA, CDR2 FQGNSA. Germline trimming cut 6 bases from V and 10 bases from J; bases unmatched to any gene: 12. There are 14 residues in the CDR3. The CDR3 DNA sequence: TGTGCCAGCAGGGGAGGGACGTTGGGAAGCGAGCAGTTCTTC. Translating gives CASRGGTLGSEQFF.